What follows are 9 T cell receptor beta chains derived from one specimen sequenced in a study of blood T cell repertoires in COVID-19. The table came from immunoSEQ multiplex PCR; TCRdb's copy has only in-frame clones and leaves some out. The sample holds approximately 320,000 clones, about nine tenths seen once. The sequenced material came from PBMCs or T cells enriched from blood (not recorded which). All receptors come from a young woman who had recovered from COVID-19.

The CDR3 bases are TGTGCCAGTAGTCAAGGGTGGGAGCGGGGGGACAATGAGCAGTTCTTC. It translates to CASSQGWERGDNEQFF. The chain recombines TRBV19 with TRBJ2-1; 9 nucleotides match TRBD2. The germline CDR1 and CDR2 sequences are LNHDA and SQIVND (reference sequence). The CDR3 totals 16 residues. Unmatched junction bases numbered 10, after V lost 5 bases and J lost 5 bases.

The gene calls are TRBV11-2 and TRBJ2-1; D is perhaps TRBD1 (6 bases). Germline V lookup: CDR1 SGHAT, CDR2 FQNNGV. The CDR3 is made up of 14 amino acids. V lost 3 bases to trimming and J lost 4 bases, with 10 bases between them. The CDR3 reads CASSFTQGYNEQFF. CDR3 DNA: TGTGCCAGCAGCTTTACCCAGGGGTACAATGAGCAGTTCTTC.

V and J are TRBV5-6 and TRBJ1-5, with 7 nucleotides matching TRBD1. This CDR3 has 15 residues. Per germline, CDR1 SGHDT and CDR2 YYEEEE. The V and J ends lost 2 bases and 1 base, in that order; junction bases with no gene match: 3. CDR3 amino acids: CASSFGGGSNQPQHF. The CDR3 DNA sequence: TGTGCCAGCAGCTTTGGAGGGGGCAGCAATCAGCCCCAGCATTTT.

This clone is a singleton in its sample. The gene calls are TRBV5-1 and TRBJ2-3; 8 bases fit TRBD2. Germline values: CDR1 SGHRS, CDR2 YFSETQ. This CDR3 is built from 16 residues. J lost 1 base, V lost 4 bases, and 8 bases had no gene match. The CDR3 is CASSPLSGGGTDTQYF. CDR3 nucleotide sequence: TGCGCCAGCAGCCCTCTTTCCGGGGGGGGCACAGATACGCAGTATTTT.

The chain recombines TRBV19 with TRBJ2-3, with D tentatively TRBD1 (6 bases). The CDR3 contains 14 residues. Germline V lookup: CDR1 LNHDA, CDR2 SQIVND (reference sequence). The V and J ends lost 4 bases and 2 bases respectively, with 10 bases between them. In DNA form, the CDR3 reads TGTGCCAGTAGTAGACAGGAGTTCACAGATACGCAGTATTTT. Amino acid sequence: CASSRQEFTDTQYF. The full variable domain, completed using reference TRBV19 and TRBJ2-3, is DGGITQSPKYLFRKEGQNVTLSCEQNLNHDAMYWYRQDPGQGLRLIYYSQIVNDFQKGDIAEGYSVSREKKESFPLTVTSAQKNPTAFYLCASSRQEFTDTQYFGPGTRLTVL.

This clone has just one count. The CDR3 DNA reads as TGTGCCAGCAGTCCGAACCAGCGTTTCTATGGCTACACCTTC. Translation: CASSPNQRFYGYTF. This chain joins TRBV27 and TRBJ1-2; no clear D gene. Trimming stripped 5 bases from V and 4 bases from J, with 14 bases between. This CDR3 spans 14 amino acids. CDR1 and CDR2 (germline): MNHEY, SMNVEV (reference sequence).

The V call is TRBV5-6, the J call TRBJ1-2; 8 bases map to TRBD1. The germline V gene has CDR1 SGHDT and CDR2 YYEEEE. The CDR3 has 14 residues. V was pared by 3 bases and J by 5 bases, with 6 bases of the junction left unmatched. CDR3 amino acids: CASSSGQGLYGYTF. In DNA form, the CDR3 reads TGTGCCAGCAGCTCAGGACAGGGATTATATGGCTACACCTTC.

The gene calls are TRBV7-7 and TRBJ2-3; 10 bases align to TRBD2. With 5 bases clipped from V and 4 bases from J, the junction kept 3 bases outside the gene matches. CDR3 length: 14 amino acids. In germline, CDR1 is SSHAT, CDR2 FNYEAQ (reference sequence). The CDR3 spells CASSPGTSADTQYF. The DNA of the CDR3 is TGTGCCAGCAGCCCAGGGACTAGCGCAGATACGCAGTATTTT.

V is TRBV11-2 and J is TRBJ2-3; 7 bases match TRBD2. After removal of 5 bases from V and 3 bases from J, the junction contained 8 bases not matched to a gene. Germline values: CDR1 SGHAT, CDR2 FQNNGV. The CDR3 covers 15 residues. In DNA form, the CDR3 reads TGTGCCAGCAGCATTAGCGGGTACGGGACAGATACGCAGTATTTT. Translation gives CASSISGYGTDTQYF.